This is a list of T cell receptor beta chains from one sample in a study of Ad26.COV2.S vaccination and SARS-CoV-2 variants. The method was immunoSEQ multiplex PCR; TCRdb's version includes in-frame clones alone and lacks a portion of them. Found here are 350,000 to 450,000 clones, 83% of them singletons; the top ten hold just under 7.5%. The material sequenced was peripheral blood, taken in a trial of Ad26.COV2.S vaccine versus placebo. Receptors originate from a person aged 18 to 65 who received the Ad26.COV2.S COVID-19 vaccine or a placebo. Each CDR3 is given with its conserved first and last residue. The D gene is left open where the match is weak. Expanded clones are given a class, and other clones once, few, many or no size at all.

J	D	size	V	DNA	CDR3
TRBJ2-5	-	-	TRBV25-1	TGTGCCAGCGAAGGGACGAACCAAGAGACCCAGTACTTC	CASEGTNQETQYF
TRBJ1-2	TRBD1	-	TRBV3-1/TRBV3-2	TGTGCCAGCAGCCAAGCCACGGACAGGGGGACCTATGGCTACACCTTC	CASSQATDRGTYGYTF
TRBJ1-6	-	-	TRBV3-1/TRBV3-2	TGTGCCAGCAGCCATGGGGGTTGGGGTTCACCCCTCCACTTT	CASSHGGWGSPLHF
TRBJ2-2	TRBD2	-	TRBV6-1	TGTGCCAGCAGTGACTTTTATCGGACTAGCGGGGGGCCGAACACCGGGGAGCTGTTTTTT	CASSDFYRTSGGPNTGELFF
TRBJ2-1	TRBD1	once	TRBV5-1	TGCGCCAGCAGCAAAGACAGGGGGGCCGCGAATGAGCAGTTCTTC	CASSKDRGAANEQFF
TRBJ2-2	-	-	TRBV30	TGTGCCCGAGGGAGGGGGCGAGTGACCGGGGAGCTGTTTTTT	CARGRGRVTGELFF
TRBJ1-2	TRBD1	few	TRBV6-2/TRBV6-3	TGTGCCAGCAGTTTGGGGACAGTCTTGGGCTACACCTTC	CASSLGTVLGYTF
TRBJ2-1	-	-	TRBV12-5	TGTGCTAGTGGTTGGGAGTACAATGAGCAGTTCTTC	CASGWEYNEQFF
TRBJ2-7	TRBD1	once	TRBV7-2	TGTGCCAGCAGCCCCCTGGACAGGGCCTACGAGCAGTACTTC	CASSPLDRAYEQYF
TRBJ1-2	-	-	TRBV20-1	TGCAGTGCTAGCCAGCCGGGCTACACCTTC	CSASQPGYTF
TRBJ1-1	TRBD1	-	TRBV19	TGTGCCAGGTACCGGGACAGGGGGATCAACACTGAAGCTTTCTTT	CARYRDRGINTEAFF
TRBJ1-2	-	-	TRBV19	TGTGCCAGTAGTACGGACCACCTATATTTCGGAGGAGGCTACACCTTC	CASSTDHLYFGGGYTF
TRBJ2-7	-	-	TRBV11-3	TGTGCCAGCAGCTTAGCTCGGGGGGAGGGGGCCTCCTACGAGCAGTACTTC	CASSLARGEGASYEQYF
TRBJ2-1	-	-	TRBV27	TGTGCCAGCAGTTCCGGGGCCCAGCGCGGGCAGTTCTTC	CASSSGAQRGQFF
TRBJ2-7	TRBD2	-	TRBV14	TGTGCCAGTGGCCCGGGACTAGGTCTAAAACGGGACTACGAGCAGTACTTC	CASGPGLGLKRDYEQYF
TRBJ1-4	TRBD1	few	TRBV5-4	TGTGCCAGCAGCGTGGGACAGGGGGCGAGTGAAAAACTGTTTTTT	CASSVGQGASEKLFF
TRBJ2-1	-	-	TRBV21-1	TGTGCCAGCAGCAAAGGAGTTAGCGTTGGGGGGGATGGGTACAATGAGCAGTTCTTC	CASSKGVSVGGDGYNEQFF
TRBJ1-2	-	-	TRBV4-1	TGCGCCAGCAGTCTTGAGGCGAGGGGAAACTATGGCTACACCTTC	CASSLEARGNYGYTF
TRBJ2-7	TRBD2	-	TRBV6-2/TRBV6-3	TGTGCCAGCAGTAAGCAGGCGGGAGGTCCGTACGAGCAGTACTTC	CASSKQAGGPYEQYF
TRBJ1-6	-	-	TRBV5-6	TGTGCCAGCAGCCCGGCGGGCGGAGCAGTCCACTTT	CASSPAGGAVHF
TRBJ1-5	-	-	TRBV27	TGTGCCAGCAGTTTAATGGGATTCAATCAGCCCCAGCATTTT	CASSLMGFNQPQHF
TRBJ2-5	TRBD2	-	TRBV11-2	TGTGCCAGCAGCCTAGGACTAGCGGGCGGGGAGACCCAGTACTTC	CASSLGLAGGETQYF
TRBJ1-4	-	-	TRBV9	TGTGCCAGCAGCGTAGCTTACAGCTTGGATGAAAAACTGTTTTTT	CASSVAYSLDEKLFF
TRBJ2-1	TRBD2	few	TRBV4-1	TGCGCCAGCAGCCTAACGAGAAGCCGCGGGCGGGAGGGTTTTAAGCAGTTCTTC	CASSLTRSRGREGFKQFF
TRBJ1-1	-	-	TRBV6-5	TGTGCCAGTAAAAGGGGGTTGGAAAACACTGAAGCTTTCTTT	CASKRGLENTEAFF
TRBJ2-7	-	-	TRBV19	TGTGCCAGTAGTTCCGGTACAGGGTTCTACGAGCAGTACTTC	CASSSGTGFYEQYF
TRBJ2-7	-	-	TRBV5-1	TGCGCCAGCAGCCTTGGGTGGGGATCCTACGAGCAGTACTTC	CASSLGWGSYEQYF
TRBJ1-6	-	few	TRBV19	TGTGCCAGTAGAAGTCCAGGGAGATCACCCCTCCACTTT	CASRSPGRSPLHF
TRBJ1-3	-	-	TRBV19	TGTGCCAGTACCTTAACAGCTGGAAACACCATATATTTT	CASTLTAGNTIYF